This T cell receptor beta chain was captured by sequencing in a study of identical twins. Study-wide findings and caveats: Twin pairs had excess sharing that was weaker in beta out-of-frame sequences. Monozygotic twins shared more out-of-frame TCR alpha than recombination models predicted. Clonotypes of the beta chain that were abundant in cord blood carried fewer insertions (memory repertoires showed none).

Germline V lookup: CDR1 LGHNA, CDR2 YNFKEQ. CDR3 length: 19 residues. The ends lost 0 bases at V and 0 bases at J; junction bases unmatched: 7. The sample holds a few counts of this clonotype. Its antigen is unidentified. With template switching, a universal primer site was added, and the cDNA carried unique molecular identifiers. TCRdb re-called the 5' RACE reads with MiXCR, one entry per CDR3 protein. The data show 1.5 million to 2 million distinct CDR3 sequences, less than 40% seen once. Sequenced input: cord blood. This chain uses TRBV4-2 with TRBJ2-4, with 11 bases fitting TRBD2. This clonotype originated in a newborn girl in good health. The DNA of the CDR3 is TGTGCCAGCAGCCAAGATGGGCTAGCGGGGGGACTAGCCAAAAACATTCAGTACTTC. Translating it yields CASSQDGLAGGLAKNIQYF.